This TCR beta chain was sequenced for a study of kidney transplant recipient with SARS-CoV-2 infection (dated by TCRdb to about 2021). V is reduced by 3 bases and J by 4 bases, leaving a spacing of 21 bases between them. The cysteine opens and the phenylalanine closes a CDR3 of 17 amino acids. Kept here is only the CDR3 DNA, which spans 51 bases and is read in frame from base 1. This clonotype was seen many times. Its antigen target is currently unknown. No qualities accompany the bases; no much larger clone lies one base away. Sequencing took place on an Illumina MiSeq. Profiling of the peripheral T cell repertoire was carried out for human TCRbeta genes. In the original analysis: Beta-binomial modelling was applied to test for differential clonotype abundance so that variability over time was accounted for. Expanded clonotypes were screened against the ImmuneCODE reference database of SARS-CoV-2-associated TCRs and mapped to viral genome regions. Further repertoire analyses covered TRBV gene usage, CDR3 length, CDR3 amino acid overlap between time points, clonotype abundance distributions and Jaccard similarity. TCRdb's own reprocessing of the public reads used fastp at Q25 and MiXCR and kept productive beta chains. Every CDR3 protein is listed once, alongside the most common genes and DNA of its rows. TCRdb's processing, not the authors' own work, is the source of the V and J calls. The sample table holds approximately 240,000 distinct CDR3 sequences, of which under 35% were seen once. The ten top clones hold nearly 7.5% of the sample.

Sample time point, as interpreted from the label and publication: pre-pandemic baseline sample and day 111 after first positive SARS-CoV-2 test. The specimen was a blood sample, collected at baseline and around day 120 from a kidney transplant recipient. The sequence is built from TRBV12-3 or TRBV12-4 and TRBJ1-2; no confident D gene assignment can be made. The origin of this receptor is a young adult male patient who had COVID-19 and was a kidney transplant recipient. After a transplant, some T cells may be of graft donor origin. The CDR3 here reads CASSFGFSFRKTYGYTF. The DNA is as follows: TGTGCCAGCAGTTTCGGCTTCAGCTTCCGAAAGACCTATGGCTACACCTTC.